This TCR beta chain was obtained from a study of multiple sclerosis patients with progressive multifocal leukoencephalopathy. On this clone: What it binds is not known.

Study results and limitations: Before and during natalizumab, the clones expanded at PML already existed.

The time point here: about six months of natalizumab therapy. This CDR3 is built from 19 residues. Germline loops: CDR1 SGHTA, CDR2 FQGNSA. V dropped 2 bases and J dropped 0; count of bases not matched to a gene: 7. Generated by immunoSEQ multiplex PCR, the TCRdb table keeps only in-frame clones and is missing some. The table includes 29,000 or so clones, around 92% detected once. This clonotype was sampled from a human donor with multiple sclerosis. The starting material was PBMCs, obtained from a patient treated with natalizumab. The chain carries TRBV7-2 and TRBJ2-1, with 13 bases lining up with TRBD2. As DNA, the CDR3 is TGTGCCAGCAGCTTACCGACTAGCGGGAGGATTAGCTCCTACAATGAGCAGTTCTTC. As protein: CASSLPTSGRISSYNEQFF.